The 13 T cell receptor beta chains given below trace back to one sample, sequenced in a study of shared clonotypes between healthy human individuals. TCRdb's table, derived via immunoSEQ multiplex PCR, lists solely in-frame clones and lacks some. The sample includes hundreds of thousands of clones, 55% to 85% of them seen just once. Sample: memory CD4+ T cells sorted from blood. Subset here: CD45RA-negative fraction. These receptors were obtained from a woman under 40 in good health.

This clone has a handful of counts. The rearrangement joins TRBV29-1 to TRBJ1-2, with D possibly TRBD1 on 5 matching bases. CDR1 is SQVTM and CDR2 is ANQGSEA in the germline V gene. There are 15 residues in the CDR3. Deletions cut 2 bases from V and 4 bases from J, with 17 bases between. CDR3 coding DNA: TGCAGCGTTGAACCGTGGGGCAGAAGCGCCTATGGCTACACCTTC. This codes for CSVEPWGRSAYGYTF.

This clone turned up a few times. The chain combines TRBV28 with TRBJ2-5, with TRBD2 matching 14 bases. Germline assignment: CDR1 MDHEN and CDR2 SYDVKM. The J segment lost 2 bases and the V segment lost 2 bases, leaving 13 bases of the junction unmatched. The CDR3 is 20 residues long. The DNA for the CDR3 is TGTGCCAGCAGTTTAAGACTAGCGGGAGGGGCCAGGCGGGTACAAGAGACCCAGTACTTC. Translation: CASSLRLAGGARRVQETQYF.

The gene calls are TRBV29-1 and TRBJ1-5; D uncertain. Between the trimmed V and J ends, which lost 4 bases and 3 bases, there was a span of 10 bases. There are 13 residues in the CDR3. The germline gives CDR1 SQVTM, CDR2 ANQGSEA. CDR3 sequence (DNA): TGCAGCGTTGTGTCGGGGATCAATCAGCCCCAGCATTTT. The encoded protein is CSVVSGINQPQHF.

The V gene is TRBV10-1, the J gene TRBJ2-7, with TRBD1 identical over 9 bases. From germline, CDR1 is WNHNN and CDR2 SYGVQD (reference sequence). Trimming removed 6 bases from V and 5 bases from J; junction bases left unmatched: 5. CDR3 length: 13 residues. The CDR3 coding sequence is TGCGCCAGCAGCCGGGACAGGGTCAACGAGCAGTACTTC. Translating gives CASSRDRVNEQYF.

This clone was seen a handful of times. The chain uses TRBV18 and TRBJ2-7; D uncertain. The CDR3 has 14 amino acids. Trimming pared 0 bases from V and 6 bases from J, leaving 12 bases between. Germline CDR1 is KGHSH and CDR2 is LQKENI. The CDR3, as DNA: TGTGCCAGCTCACCACCAGGAGTAGCAGCCGAGCAGTACTTC. It specifies CASSPPGVAAEQYF. Complete variable domain (other parts from reference TRBV18 and TRBJ2-7): NAGVMQNPRHLVRRRGQEARLRCSPMKGHSHVYWYRQLPEEGLKFMVYLQKENIIDESGMPKERFSAEFPKEGPSILRIQQVVRGDSAAYFCASSPPGVAAEQYFGPGTRLTVT.

The CDR3 DNA reads as TGTGCCAGCAGCCAAGTCCCAGGACAGGGCTACACCTTC. Translating gives CASSQVPGQGYTF. V gene TRBV14 combines with J gene TRBJ1-2, with a weak D call TRBD1 (6 bases). Germline CDR1 and CDR2: SGHDN and FVKESK. This CDR3 contains 13 residues. V was pared by 1 base and J by 8 bases, with 11 bases between.

This chain links TRBV2 with TRBJ2-1; 7 bases line up with TRBD2. The V segment lost 8 bases and the J segment 2 bases; nucleotides outside the gene matches: 6. The CDR3 is 14 amino acids. Per germline, CDR1 SNHLY and CDR2 FYNNEI. The CDR3 here is CASSQAGPYNEQFF. The CDR3 DNA reads TGTGCCAGCTCCCAAGCGGGGCCCTACAATGAGCAGTTCTTC.

The chain recombines TRBV19 with TRBJ2-7; 7 nucleotides agree with TRBD2. CDR3 length equals 15 residues. Germline V lookup: CDR1 LNHDA, CDR2 SQIVND (reference sequence). Germline trimming cut 7 bases from V and 0 bases from J; bases unmatched to any gene: 9. CDR3 sequence reads: CASNSRAGPSYEQYF. The CDR3 DNA is TGTGCCAGTAATTCACGAGCGGGGCCCTCCTACGAGCAGTACTTC. Together with reference TRBV19 and TRBJ2-7, the CDR3 gives the full variable domain: DGGITQSPKYLFRKEGQNVTLSCEQNLNHDAMYWYRQDPGQGLRLIYYSQIVNDFQKGDIAEGYSVSREKKESFPLTVTSAQKNPTAFYLCASNSRAGPSYEQYFGPGTRLTVT.

V is TRBV5-1 and J is TRBJ1-2, with D unresolved. CDR3 length: 13 residues. The germline CDR1 and CDR2 sequences are SGHRS and YFSETQ. Trimming pared 2 bases from V and 8 bases from J, leaving 13 bases between. CDR3 nucleotides: TGCGCCAGCAGCTTCGAGGGAACAAAAGGCTACACCTTC. Translated: CASSFEGTKGYTF.

This sequence joins TRBV5-1 and TRBJ2-7; possibly TRBD2 for D (7 bases). Deletions cut 3 bases from V and 0 bases from J, with 16 bases between. This CDR3 is 16 amino acids long. The germline gives CDR1 SGHRS, CDR2 YFSETQ. CDR3 sequence (DNA): TGCGCCAGCAGCTCCTCGGGGGGCTTGAGCTCCTACGAGCAGTACTTC. The encoded protein is CASSSSGGLSSYEQYF.

The chain links TRBV27 to TRBJ2-1, with 11 bases matching TRBD1. The CDR3 contains 15 residues. V was pared by 2 bases and J by 6 bases, with 3 bases of the junction left unmatched. Germline V CDR1 and CDR2: MNHEY, SMNVEV (reference sequence). The DNA for the CDR3 is TGTGCCAGCAGTTTAGCCGGGACAGGGGGCAATGAGCAGTTCTTC. Translating it yields CASSLAGTGGNEQFF.

The genes are TRBV6-1 and TRBJ2-7; D possibly uses TRBD1 or TRBD2 (5 bases each). V was cut by 0 bases and J by 3 bases, with 12 bases left in between. The CDR3 length is 15 residues. Per the germline V gene, CDR1 is MNHNS and CDR2 is SASEGT. CDR3 nucleotide sequence: TGTGCCAGCAGTGAAGCGCCGGGGCAAAGCTACGAGCAGTACTTC. As protein: CASSEAPGQSYEQYF.

The chain employs TRBV14 and TRBJ2-5, with 8 bases matching TRBD1. Judging by the DNA end, TRBJ2-7 fits better; the J call may be wrong. Germline assignment: CDR1 SGHDN and CDR2 FVKESK. CDR3 size: 16 residues. CDR3 bases: TGTGCCAGCAGCACACGACAGGGGTTCAGCTCCTACGAGCAGTACTTC. It specifies CASSTRQGFSSYEQYF.